The subject of this entry is one T cell receptor beta chain. The sample is drawn from a study of blood T cell repertoires in COVID-19. The wider study: In each case, the material was cDNA or gDNA derived from T cells, B-cell-depleted T cells, or PBMCs.

The CDR3 consists of 18 residues. CDR1 is SGHVS and CDR2 is FNYEAQ in the germline V gene. The ends were cut back, 5 bases at V and 10 bases at J, with 30 bases in the middle. The protocol was immunoSEQ multiplex PCR, while the TCRdb copy is restricted to in-frame clones and leaves out a portion. This table has approximately 50,000 clones, around 88% appearing once. This clonotype was obtained from a woman older than 75 with acute or convalescent COVID-19. Sequences were obtained from peripheral blood. The rearrangement uses TRBV7-6 and TRBJ2-1, with D possibly matching TRBD2 (8 bases). The DNA of the CDR3 is TGTGCCAGCAGCCCCGCTCCCCGGGGGGGCGCGGTGACAGGGGAGCAGTTCTTC. It is translated as CASSPAPRGGAVTGEQFF.